What follows describes a single TCR beta chain. Original methodology: Reference gene primer amplification in the assay estimated nucleated cell counts. Measured with immunoSEQ multiplex PCR; TCRdb has only the in-frame clones, and not every one. V, J and clone size are taken as reported in that table, and D and trimming were inferred from the DNA itself. The table has about 250,000 clones, approximately 86% seen once. The data stem from a study of blood T cell repertoires in COVID-19. On the study more broadly: Acute and convalescent COVID-19 samples came from the United States, Italy and Spain. The analysed material was cDNA or gDNA that came from T cells, B-cell-depleted T cells, or PBMCs.

Recruits, aged roughly 18 to 90 years, lived in 24 US areas. V shed 1 base and J shed 5 bases, with 11 bases lying between them. The V gene's germline CDR1 is LGHDT and CDR2 YNNKEL (reference sequence). This CDR3 comprises 14 residues. The chain joins TRBV3-1 (or the pseudogene TRBV3-2) to TRBJ1-1; the D is unclear. The sample consisted of PBMCs or T cells enriched from blood (not recorded which). This TCR was recovered from a woman aged 30 to 39 with acute COVID-19. In DNA form, the CDR3 reads TGTGCCAGCAGCCAAGTGGAGGGTAGGACTGAAGCTTTCTTT. This encodes CASSQVEGRTEAFF.